The T cell receptor (beta chain) under discussion was sequenced for a study of regulatory T cells in long-lasting Graves disease (dated by TCRdb to the early 2020s). The study in broad terms: In the newly diagnosed Graves' disease group, patients had been taking antithyroid drugs for less than 3 months. This study used TCR sequencing and RNA sequencing of peripheral blood to compare persistent Graves' disease patients against newly diagnosed Graves' disease patients. The study was conducted in China and was registered as a clinical trial. A total of some 35 samples underwent TCR sequencing, from some 13 patients with persistent Graves' disease and approximately 20 patients with newly diagnosed Graves' disease. Results and caveats for the whole study, not just this receptor: Compared with newly diagnosed patients, patients with persistent Graves' disease had lower TCR Shannon entropy and fewer highly expanded clones, which suggests clonal expansion. TRBV28, TRBJ1-2 and TRBJ2-5 were preferentially used in persistent disease, while TRBV20-1 and TRBJ2-1 were favored in newly diagnosed disease. Only peripheral blood was studied, because thyroid tissue, the primary lesion, was inaccessible. Sequencing and analysis were restricted to the TCR beta chain. The small sample size was acknowledged by the authors as a limitation that may reduce accuracy. More public clonotypes were shared among persistent patients (over 2,500) than among newly diagnosed patients (roughly 960).

This clonotype was picked up many times. Its antigen is not yet known. Base qualities are not at hand, and no much larger clone is one base apart. The sample's time point label, decoded: newly diagnosed GD, antithyroid drugs for less than 3 months. For both TCR sequencing and RNA sequencing, RNA was extracted from PBMCs using TRIzol. The diagnosis of Graves' disease followed American Thyroid Association guidelines. Patients were recruited from an endocrinology department in Xi'an, China. Each patient gave approximately 9.7 milliliters of peripheral blood, collected in an EDTA anticoagulant tube. Ficoll Paque Plus density gradient separation was used to isolate PBMCs, and no additional T cell sorting was done. An Agilent 2100 Bioanalyzer and agarose gel were used to check RNA quality, and a NanoDrop 2000 was used to measure RNA concentration. The library relied on multiplex PCR. The sequencing machine was an Illumina HiSeq 4000. TCR beta libraries were built with iRepertoire HTBI primers and Arm-PCR amplification of CDR3 regions. Before sequencing, the PCR products went through gel purification. In the paper's pipeline: Across samples, about 64 TRBV and 13 to 15 TRBJ segments were identified and used for gene usage analysis of CDR3 amino acid clonotypes. COPE and FqMerger were used to merge the filtered high-quality paired reads into contigs. BLAST was used to align contigs to IMGT TRBV, TRBD and TRBJ reference genes, with CDR3 defined following IMGT. Clonotypes above 0.1% frequency were classified as highly expanded clones. Shannon entropy was used to measure repertoire diversity, and the Gini coefficient was used to measure V-J evenness. Public clonotypes were defined as clonotypes shared by more than one individual. The raw public data were reprocessed by TCRdb itself: fastp quality trimming at Q25, MiXCR clonotype calling, in-frame beta chains only. Rows with one shared CDR3 protein collapse into an entry with the most common genes and DNA. The V and J calls and clone size are TCRdb's, not the authors'. The table for this sample lists 350,000 to 550,000 distinct CDR3 sequences; more than 13% of them were counted only once. Roughly 17% of the sample belongs to the ten largest clones.

V loses 0 bases of germline sequence and J loses 2 bases, and the interval between the two ends is 1 base. Via the germline V gene (reference sequence), CDR1 is GTSNPN and CDR2 SVGIG. The CDR3 holds 11 amino acids from the cysteine to the phenylalanine. Only the CDR3 DNA stays, 33 bases, in frame from base 1. Separately, the same data were catalogued under a study of T cells in Graves' hyperthyroidism and ophthalmopathy. As described in the second report: Stable Graves' hyperthyroidism was defined as the absence of progression to ophthalmopathy over 18 months of follow-up. The hyperthyroidism patients were between 18 and 65 years old and newly diagnosed, with a disease duration of less than 2 months. Exclusion was applied to patients with uncontrolled infections, other autoimmune diseases, pregnancy or lactation. Diagnoses relied on clinical symptoms, serum thyroxine and TRAb, thyroid ultrasound and orbital computed tomography. The first round of RT-PCR for the TCR CDR3 was performed with the HTBI primer set and the Qiagen OneStep RT-PCR kit. Most expanded thyroid clonotypes (frequency above 0.001) were also found in blood, which suggests that blood repertoires may mirror thyroid immune responses. In cross-validation, a model built on a 13 V-J signature told ophthalmopathy apart from stable hyperthyroidism with under 90% sensitivity and around 83% specificity, and in testing the same model reached 80%/75%. In validation, progression to ophthalmopathy was predicted by the model with 65% to 71% sensitivity and approximately 78% specificity, a median of roughly six months before onset. A discovery cohort of roughly 100 patients, roughly 45 with Graves' ophthalmopathy and 57 with stable Graves' hyperthyroidism, was used to find distinguishing TCR V-J signatures. Whether ophthalmopathy could be predicted prospectively was tested in an independent validation cohort made up of 18 to 20 hyperthyroidism patients plus 17 patients who later progressed to ophthalmopathy. For training and testing, the roughly 93 patients in the discovery cohort were randomly divided in a 7:3 ratio. The study also compared thyroid tissue and blood T-cell repertoires from five or six Graves' hyperthyroidism patients. After blood sampling, hyperthyroidism patients were treated with methimazole at a starting dose of 30 mg daily, and ophthalmopathy patients were treated with high-dose intravenous methylprednisolone. A second multiplex PCR round built the libraries, followed by size selection and purification. Paired-end sequencing of the libraries was performed with 100 bp reads on an Illumina HiSeq2000. Raw data were processed with SOAPnuke, discarding reads with adapters, uncalled bases, mean Phred below 15, or no exact constant-primer or identifier match. COPE v1.2.5 was used to merge the high-quality paired reads, and each unique nucleotide sequence was defined as a clonotype. MiTCR v1.1 was used to align the clonotypes against IMGT TRBV, TRBD and TRBJ reference segments. The analysis included only V-J combinations with a frequency above 0.0001, which together covered more than 98% of the repertoires. A TCS score was defined as the ratio of F50 (clonal expansion) to E x V (chaos), with BLOSUM62-based TCRdist applied between CDR3 peptides within each V-J. Welch's t-statistics and random forest reduced some 510 V-J features to roughly 13, which were used in a naive Bayes classifier (R e1071). Sample size was not statistically predetermined, and blinding of investigators to group allocation was not performed. According to the paper, TCR Vbeta CDR3 sequencing was carried out on about 140 peripheral blood samples, which came from some 41 ophthalmopathy, around 74 hyperthyroidism and approximately 17 progressor patients.

The sequence came from a young woman with Graves disease. Donor details come from another sample of the same person, matched by shared clones. Here the chain combines TRBV30 and TRBJ2-5; the D gene identity is not certain. Sequenced here: peripheral blood mononuclear cells (PBMCs), sampled at new diagnosis, from a patient treated with antithyroid drugs. In nucleotide form, the sequence is TGTGCCTGGAGTGTGCAAGAGACCCAGTACTTC. Its amino acids are CAWSVQETQYF.